This T cell receptor (beta chain) was recovered during a study of blood T cell repertoires in COVID-19. Across the whole study: Donors in the United States, Italy and Spain gave samples during acute or convalescent COVID-19.

Per the original methods: Using reference gene primer amplification, nucleated cell counts were estimated. Only in-frame clones appear in the TCRdb table, and some are missing; sequencing was by immunoSEQ multiplex PCR. For V, J and clone size, that table is used; D and trimming come from the DNA. The data contain approximately 70,000 clones, 60% to 75% of them singletons. The CDR3 is 15 residues long. The germline gives CDR1 MNHNS, CDR2 SASEGT. Deletions cut 2 bases from V and 2 bases from J, with 12 bases between. This chain connects TRBV6-1 to TRBJ1-1; weak D call: TRBD1 (5 bases). This clonotype originated in a woman aged 65 to 85 with acute or convalescent COVID-19. The sequencing sample was made of peripheral blood. The CDR3 nucleotides are TGTGCCAGCAGTGAATCGATGGGGGGAAACACTGAAGCTTTCTTT. Amino acids: CASSESMGGNTEAFF.